A single sample gave rise to the 20 T cell receptor beta chains below, sequenced in a study of sequential checkpoint blockade in melanoma. Sequencing used immunoSEQ multiplex PCR; TCRdb keeps in-frame clones, though not all of them. The table has approximately 3,200 clones, approximately 15% seen once; the top ten hold roughly 20%. The treatment here: randomized to nivolumab then ipilimumab (arm A) or the reverse (arm B). Sequenced here: tumor tissue (inferred from file names), sampled from a patient given nivolumab and ipilimumab in sequence. Receptors originate from a human donor with melanoma.

The chain uses TRBV14 and TRBJ2-3; D is possibly TRBD2 (5 bases). The CDR3 is 18 amino acids. Germline CDR1 reads SGHDN; CDR2 reads FVKESK. The V gene lost 1 base and the J gene lost 1 base, with 18 bases spanning the gap. CDR3 in amino acids: CASSQVGSRLRGTDTQYF. CDR3 DNA sequence: TGTGCCAGCAGCCAAGTGGGGTCCCGTTTGCGGGGCACAGATACGCAGTATTTT.

The chain carries TRBV12-5 and TRBJ2-2; TRBD1 is a possible D gene (6 bases). Germline V lookup: CDR1 LGHNT, CDR2 FRNRAP. This CDR3 has 13 amino acids. In nucleotides, the CDR3 is TGTGCCATTCGGGCCGGCAGGGGCGGGGAGCTGTTTTTT. It specifies CAIRAGRGGELFF.

Ten or more counts support this clone. The rearrangement joins TRBV11-3 to TRBJ1-1; D might be TRBD1 (5 bases). The CDR3 contains 14 residues. V lost 6 bases, J lost 1 base, and 12 bases lay in between. Germline CDR1 and CDR2: SGHNT and YENEEA. The CDR3 spells CASSPGHSNTEAFF. In DNA form, the CDR3 reads TGTGCCAGCAGTCCTGGACATTCGAACACTGAAGCTTTCTTT.

The rearrangement links TRBV23-1 to TRBJ2-2, with TRBD1 matching over 8 bases. TRBV23-1 is reported as an ORF; its role is uncertain. The V gene end was trimmed by 3 bases and the J gene end by 6 bases; junction bases not matched to a gene: 6. The length of the CDR3 is 15 residues. CDR3 coding DNA: TGCGCCAGCAGTCATGACAGGGGAGTCCCCGGGGAGCTGTTTTTT. This codes for CASSHDRGVPGELFF.

There are a few counts of this clone. The CDR3 region is CASSLRGQINTGELFF. DNA of the CDR3: TGTGCCAGCAGCTTACGGGGACAGATAAACACCGGGGAGCTGTTTTTT. The V call is TRBV11-3, the J call TRBJ2-2; 7 nucleotides line up with TRBD1. V was pared by 2 bases and J by 2 bases, with 5 bases of the junction left unmatched. From germline, CDR1 is SGHNT and CDR2 YENEEA. This CDR3 has 16 amino acids.

This clone has ten or more counts. The chain carries TRBV23-1 and TRBJ1-2, with a possible D match to TRBD1 (5 bases). TRBV23-1 is placed among ORFs of uncertain function. The V gene lost 8 bases and the J gene lost 8 bases, with 18 bases spanning the gap. This CDR3 comprises 13 residues. The CDR3 is CASFAGPEKGYTF. In DNA form, the CDR3 reads TGCGCCAGCTTTGCGGGGCCCGAGAAGGGCTACACCTTC.

The chain combines TRBV19 with TRBJ1-5; D might be TRBD1 (6 bases). The CDR3 covers 16 residues. The V gene's germline CDR1 is LNHDA and CDR2 SQIVND (reference sequence). Trimming took 4 bases from V and 0 from J, leaving 13 bases between them. The DNA of the CDR3 is TGTGCCAGTAGTACAATAACAGGGAATAGCAATCAGCCCCAGCATTTT. Translation: CASSTITGNSNQPQHF.

This chain links TRBV15 with TRBJ2-6; possibly TRBD2 for D (6 bases). V lost 2 bases, J lost 1 base, and 12 bases lay in between. The CDR3 extends over 17 amino acids. Germline V gene lookup returns CDR1 LNHNV and CDR2 YYDKDF (reference sequence). In DNA form, the CDR3 reads TGTGCCACCAGCAGAAGGGGACTGTTATCTGGGGCCAACGTCCTGACTTTC. Amino acids: CATSRRGLLSGANVLTF.

V gene TRBV28 combines with J gene TRBJ2-7, with a weak D call TRBD1 (6 bases). In germline, CDR1 is MDHEN, CDR2 SYDVKM. CDR3 length: 16 residues. V lost 7 bases, J lost 3 bases, and 22 bases lay in between. In DNA form, the CDR3 reads TGTGCCAGCACCGGAACCACAGGGAAACGTATCTACGAGCAGTACTTC. Amino acid sequence: CASTGTTGKRIYEQYF.

This clone was counted between two and nine times. This sequence joins TRBV11-3 and TRBJ2-5; D call uncertain. CDR1 and CDR2 (germline): SGHNT, YENEEA. The CDR3 covers 14 residues. V gave up 5 bases and J gave up 1 base, with 11 bases separating them. The CDR3 coding sequence is TGTGCCAGCAGCACCGGACCAAGCCAAGAGACCCAGTACTTC. Translated, it gives CASSTGPSQETQYF.

The table lists this clone with many counts. The J gene is TRBJ1-1, the V gene TRBV9; 10 bases fit TRBD1. V was pared by 4 bases and J by 5 bases, with 8 bases of the junction left unmatched. The CDR3 is 15 residues long. The germline V gene has CDR1 SGDLS and CDR2 YYNGEE. CDR3 in amino acids: CASSRADRGRTEAFF. The CDR3 DNA reads as TGTGCCAGCAGCCGCGCCGACAGGGGGCGAACTGAAGCTTTCTTT.

The V gene is TRBV6-8, the J gene TRBJ1-6, with D possibly being TRBD1 (5 bases). Trimming removed 5 bases at V and 10 bases at J, with 18 bases between. This CDR3 contains 15 residues. In germline, CDR1 is MNHGY, CDR2 SAAAGT. The CDR3 sequence: CASSRDAETGSPLHF. The CDR3 nucleotides are TGTGCCAGCAGTCGGGACGCAGAAACTGGGTCACCCCTCCACTTT.

This clone rates as large (0.1 to 1%). The V call is TRBV6-8, the J call TRBJ2-7; perhaps TRBD2 as D (6 bases). The V gene's germline CDR1 is MNHGY and CDR2 SAAAGT. The CDR3 is made up of 13 amino acids. V lost 5 bases to trimming and J lost 4 bases, with 12 bases between them. As DNA, the CDR3 is TGTGCCAGCAGTACAAAGGCGGGATACGAGCAGTACTTC. It translates to CASSTKAGYEQYF.

In its sample, this clone is medium-sized. The chain recombines TRBV30 with TRBJ1-1, with 7 bases aligning to TRBD1. V shed 5 bases, J shed 4 bases, and the junction held 7 bases outside the gene matches. The CDR3 runs 13 residues. Germline lookup yields CDR1 GTSNPN and CDR2 SVGIG (reference sequence). The CDR3 bases are TGTGCCTGGTTTGACAGGGCGGTCACTGAAGCTTTCTTT. This sequence encodes CAWFDRAVTEAFF.

This clone has more than one count but fewer than ten. In DNA form, the CDR3 reads TGTGCCAGCGAGAGGGAAGGGTACAATTCACCCCTCCACTTT. It yields the protein CASEREGYNSPLHF. This chain uses TRBV9 with TRBJ1-6; D is undetermined. Germline loops: CDR1 SGDLS, CDR2 YYNGEE. The V and J ends lost 7 bases and 7 bases respectively, with 15 bases between them. This CDR3 has 14 residues. Looking up the rest from reference TRBV9 and TRBJ1-6 gives the full variable domain: DSGVTQTPKHLITATGQRVTLRCSPRSGDLSVYWYQQSLDQGLQFLIQYYNGEERAKGNILERFSAQQFPDLHSELNLSSLELGDSALYFCASEREGYNSPLHFGNGTRLTVT.

This clone qualifies as large (0.1 to 1%). Here the CDR3 DNA reads TGTGCCAGCAGCGTAGGCGGGGGGGGCCGTGAGCAGTTCTTC. As protein: CASSVGGGGREQFF. This chain joins TRBV9 and TRBJ2-1; 9 bases agree with TRBD2. This CDR3 comprises 14 residues. Per germline, CDR1 SGDLS and CDR2 YYNGEE. After removal of 0 bases from V and 9 bases from J, the junction contained 4 bases not matched to a gene.

This clone is termed medium-sized. V and J are TRBV11-3 and TRBJ2-7; TRBD2 is a possible D gene (5 bases). Germline V gene lookup returns CDR1 SGHNT and CDR2 YENEEA. The CDR3 spans 14 residues. Trimming stripped 8 bases from V and 1 base from J, with 15 bases between. The CDR3 region is CASRGLGMSYEQYF. CDR3 nucleotide sequence: TGTGCCAGCCGAGGGCTCGGCATGTCCTACGAGCAGTACTTC. Full variable domain (rest looked up from reference TRBV11-3 and TRBJ2-7): EAGVVQSPRYKIIEKKQPVAFWCNPISGHNTLYWYLQNLGQGPELLIRYENEEAVDDSQLPKDRFSAERLKGVDSTLKIQPAELGDSAVYLCASRGLGMSYEQYFGPGTRLTVT.

By share, this clone counts as large. Distinct nucleotide sequences in the sample also encode this CDR3. This chain joins TRBV11-3 and TRBJ1-4; D might be TRBD1 (6 bases). Germline V gives CDR1 SGHNT, CDR2 YENEEA. V was cut by 3 bases and J by 8 bases, with 13 bases left in between. This CDR3 comprises 14 residues. CDR3 amino acids: CASSLGRGYEKLFF. DNA for the CDR3: TGTGCCAGCAGCTTGGGCAGGGGTTACGAAAAACTGTTTTTT.

The J gene is TRBJ2-1, the V gene TRBV18; D is possibly TRBD2 (6 bases). The germline V and J ends were trimmed by 3 bases and 9 bases, with 12 bases remaining between them. Germline-derived CDR1 and CDR2 are KGHSH and LQKENI. This CDR3 contains 13 residues. The CDR3 protein is CASSPVSGGEQFF. The CDR3 DNA is TGTGCCAGCTCACCGGTCTCCGGGGGTGAGCAGTTCTTC.

This clone is medium-sized by share. The chain links TRBV9 to TRBJ1-1; D might be TRBD1 (5 bases). V was shortened by 0 bases and J by 5 bases, with 8 bases between the two germline ends. Germline assignment: CDR1 SGDLS and CDR2 YYNGEE. There are 13 residues in the CDR3. The CDR3 protein is CASSVGGWTEAFF. The CDR3, as DNA: TGTGCCAGCAGCGTAGGGGGGTGGACTGAAGCTTTCTTT. The entire variable domain, with the rest obtained from reference TRBV9 and TRBJ1-1, is as follows: DSGVTQTPKHLITATGQRVTLRCSPRSGDLSVYWYQQSLDQGLQFLIQYYNGEERAKGNILERFSAQQFPDLHSELNLSSLELGDSALYFCASSVGGWTEAFFGQGTRLTVV.